A selection of T cell receptor beta chains follows, all from one sample in a study of shared clonotypes between healthy human individuals. Sequencing used immunoSEQ multiplex PCR; TCRdb keeps in-frame clones, though not all of them. The data show about 960,000 clones, over 60% seen once. The specimen was memory CD4+ T cells sorted from blood. The receptor set was obtained from a man between 18 and 29 years old in good health. Both conserved end residues are part of each CDR3. A D gene is named only where the DNA matches it firmly. Not every row has a clone size; where given, it reads once, few, many or a size class.

j_call d_call clone_size v_call cdr3_aa cdr3_nt
TRBJ2-1 . . TRBV4-3 CASSQGRSISEINYNEQFF TGCGCCAGCAGCCAAGGACGATCGATTTCTGAAATCAACTACAATGAGCAGTTCTTC
TRBJ1-2 . . TRBV2 CASNAQAGAQGYTF TGTGCCAGCAATGCCCAAGCGGGGGCGCAAGGCTACACCTTC
TRBJ2-3 . . TRBV12-1 CASSPRTSGSTDTQYF TGTGCCAGCAGCCCCCGGACTAGCGGGAGCACAGATACGCAGTATTTT
TRBJ1-2 . . TRBV7-2 CASSLARGLGYGYTF TGTGCCAGCAGCTTAGCGCGGGGGTTAGGGTATGGCTACACCTTC
TRBJ1-1 . few TRBV30 CAWSTRKDTEAFF TGTGCCTGGAGTACTAGAAAGGACACTGAAGCTTTCTTT
TRBJ1-4 . . TRBV6-1 CASSDSRGQGGEKLFF TGTGCCAGCAGTGATTCACGAGGACAAGGGGGGGAAAAACTGTTTTTT
TRBJ2-1 . . TRBV7-2 CASSPRALEQFF TGTGCCAGCAGCCCCCGGGCCCTCGAGCAGTTCTTC
TRBJ2-3 TRBD2 . TRBV28 CASSLPRSGGTDTQYF TGTGCCAGCAGCCTACCCCGTTCGGGGGGGACAGATACGCAGTATTTT
TRBJ2-1 TRBD2 once TRBV7-2 CASSLAGTSGHNEQFF TGTGCCAGCAGCTTAGCGGGGACTAGCGGCCACAATGAGCAGTTCTTC
TRBJ1-5 . . TRBV6-1 CASRDSTQPQHF TGTGCCAGCAGAGACAGCACTCAGCCCCAGCATTTT
TRBJ2-5 . . TRBV5-4 CASSLVGAGGETQYF TGTGCCAGCAGCTTGGTCGGGGCCGGAGGGGAGACCCAGTACTTC
TRBJ2-5 . . TRBV7-2 CASSLIGRTQYF TGTGCCAGCAGCTTAATCGGTAGGACCCAGTACTTC
TRBJ2-5 TRBD2 . TRBV7-2 CASSQTSGRVETQYF TGTGCCAGCAGCCAGACTAGCGGACGGGTGGAGACCCAGTACTTC
TRBJ2-2 . . TRBV10-1 CALLKRGHENTGELFF TGCGCCCTCCTCAAACGAGGGCACGAGAACACCGGGGAGCTGTTTTTT
TRBJ2-1 . . TRBV30 CAWAPGTYGEQFF TGTGCCTGGGCGCCAGGGACTTATGGTGAGCAGTTCTTC
TRBJ2-7 TRBD1 once TRBV11-2 CASSFAPRQGGFYEQYF TGTGCCAGCAGCTTCGCCCCGCGACAGGGGGGTTTCTACGAGCAGTACTTC
TRBJ2-1 . . TRBV28 CASSFDRSSYNEQFF TGTGCCAGCAGTTTTGACAGGAGCTCCTACAATGAGCAGTTCTTC
TRBJ1-1 . few TRBV4-1 CASSQVGGLSTEAFF TGCGCCAGCAGCCAAGTTGGGGGGTTGAGTACTGAAGCTTTCTTT
TRBJ2-2 TRBD1 . TRBV7-9 CACSGTGAGGELFF TGTGCCTGTTCCGGGACAGGGGCTGGCGGGGAGCTGTTTTTT
TRBJ1-1 . many TRBV2 CASSEVGNIGEAFF TGTGCCAGCAGTGAAGTAGGTAATATTGGTGAAGCTTTCTTT
TRBJ2-2 . . TRBV5-1 CASSLLSLASGELFF TGCGCCAGCAGCTTGTTGTCCCTAGCCTCCGGGGAGCTGTTTTTT
TRBJ1-6 TRBD1 . TRBV7-9 CASSFRLGTGESPLHF TGTGCCAGCAGCTTCCGACTAGGGACAGGGGAATCACCCCTCCACTTT
TRBJ2-7 TRBD1 . TRBV7-6 CATPLDRDYPYEQYF TGTGCCACCCCACTAGACAGGGATTACCCCTACGAGCAGTACTTC
TRBJ2-7 TRBD2 . TRBV28 CASRGAGPYEQYF TGTGCCAGCAGGGGAGCGGGGCCGTACGAGCAGTACTTC
TRBJ2-3 . . TRBV30 CAWRPRTSTQYF TGTGCCTGGAGGCCCCGAACTTCGACGCAGTATTTT
TRBJ1-2 . . TRBV2 CASQGRNYGYTF TGTGCCAGCCAGGGACGAAACTATGGCTACACCTTC
TRBJ1-5 . . TRBV6-1 CASSEVTHGGLGNQPQHF TGTGCCAGCAGTGAAGTAACTCACGGGGGGTTAGGCAATCAGCCCCAGCATTTT
TRBJ2-1 . few TRBV27 CASSLFGDEQFF TGTGCCAGCAGTTTATTTGGGGATGAGCAGTTCTTC
TRBJ2-3 . . TRBV6-6 CASRQALRTDTQYF TGTGCCAGCAGGCAGGCCCTTAGGACAGATACGCAGTATTTT
TRBJ2-1 TRBD2 . TRBV5-1 CASSFLAGTYNEQFF TGCGCCAGCAGCTTCTTAGCGGGGACCTACAATGAGCAGTTCTTC
TRBJ2-5 . . TRBV9 CASSVGGTQETQYF TGTGCCAGCAGCGTAGGAGGTACACAAGAGACCCAGTACTTC
TRBJ1-1 . . TRBV7-6 CASSLDSNPGTEAFF TGTGCCAGCAGCTTAGACAGCAACCCGGGCACTGAAGCTTTCTTT
TRBJ1-4 . . TRBV5-1 CASGSTGTNEKLFF TGCGCCAGCGGGTCAACTGGGACTAATGAAAAACTGTTTTTT
TRBJ2-5 . . TRBV5-8 CASSLEWGRETQYF TGTGCCAGCAGCTTGGAATGGGGTCGAGAGACCCAGTACTTC
TRBJ2-7 TRBD1 . TRBV5-1 CASSLRTGSSYEQYF TGCGCCAGCAGCCTAAGGACAGGGTCTTCCTACGAGCAGTACTTC
TRBJ2-1 . . TRBV10-3 CAISETGDYEQFF TGTGCCATCAGTGAGACAGGTGACTATGAGCAGTTCTTC
TRBJ2-1 . . TRBV5-4 CASSLGASSYNEQFF TGTGCCAGCAGCTTGGGGGCGAGCTCCTACAATGAGCAGTTCTTC
TRBJ1-1 . . TRBV11-2 CASSLGGVWEAFF TGTGCCAGCAGCTTAGGGGGGGTCTGGGAAGCTTTCTTT
TRBJ2-1 TRBD2 . TRBV7-2 CASSLVMGGAGEQFF TGTGCCAGCAGCTTAGTAATGGGAGGGGCCGGTGAGCAGTTCTTC
TRBJ1-2 TRBD1 . TRBV23-1 CASIYLRDRGHGYTF TGCGCCAGCATCTACCTCCGGGACAGGGGGCACGGCTACACCTTC
TRBJ1-5 . . TRBV6-5 CASSRRADSNQPQHF TGTGCCAGCAGCAGAAGGGCAGACAGCAATCAGCCCCAGCATTTT
TRBJ2-2 . . TRBV27 CASQGRGQSGELFF TGTGCCAGCCAAGGCCGGGGGCAGTCCGGGGAGCTGTTTTTT
TRBJ2-3 . once TRBV5-1 CASSLMSGPGTDTQYF TGCGCCAGCAGCTTGATGAGCGGGCCGGGCACAGATACGCAGTATTTT
TRBJ2-7 TRBD1 . TRBV6-1 CATGQAIYEQYF TGTGCCACGGGACAGGCGATCTACGAGCAGTACTTC
TRBJ1-3 . . TRBV12-5 CASGQGASGNTIYF TGTGCTAGTGGCCAAGGGGCTTCTGGAAACACCATATATTTT
TRBJ2-1 . . TRBV10-3 CAISEQYRYNEQFF TGTGCCATCAGTGAGCAGTACAGGTACAATGAGCAGTTCTTC
TRBJ1-1 . . TRBV10-3 CAIQEGLNTEAFF TGTGCCATCCAGGAGGGGTTGAACACTGAAGCTTTCTTT
TRBJ1-3 . few TRBV5-3 CARSQAPRTPGNTIYF TGTGCCAGAAGCCAAGCCCCACGGACGCCTGGAAACACCATATATTTT
TRBJ1-2 . . TRBV7-2 CASSLAGGGNYGYTF TGTGCCAGCAGCTTAGCGGGAGGGGGAAACTATGGCTACACCTTC
TRBJ1-1 TRBD1 . TRBV28 CASSTGAPTEAFF TGTGCCAGCAGTACAGGGGCTCCCACTGAAGCTTTCTTT
TRBJ1-4 . many TRBV6-5 CASSSRGRNEKLFF TGTGCCAGCAGTTCCCGGGGCCGTAATGAAAAACTGTTTTTT
TRBJ1-6 TRBD1 . TRBV5-6 CASSGDRGGGSPLHF TGTGCCAGCAGCGGGGACAGGGGAGGGGGATCACCCCTCCACTTT
TRBJ1-6 . . TRBV10-2 CASSESSRGGNSPLHF TGCGCCAGCAGTGAGTCGAGCAGGGGCGGAAATTCACCCCTCCACTTT
TRBJ1-4 TRBD1 . TRBV4-1 CASSRTGTGREKLFF TGCGCCAGCAGCCGAACAGGGACAGGGAGAGAAAAACTGTTTTTT
TRBJ1-5 . . TRBV18 CATAPDSNQPQHF TGTGCCACCGCTCCGGATAGCAATCAGCCCCAGCATTTT
TRBJ2-1 . . TRBV6-6 CASTRTDGSYNEQFF TGTGCCAGCACCAGGACAGATGGCTCCTACAATGAGCAGTTCTTC